The clone carrying this T cell receptor (beta chain) occurred once. The antigen is unknown. This sample is drawn from a study of CD4 T cells in relation to SARS-CoV-2 and coronaviruses. The overall study: ViraFEST: roughly 10-day antigen culture of PBMCs, then TCR beta CDR3 sequencing. Notes on the study in general: Roughly 65% of donors had memory CD4+ clonotypes crossrecognizing SARS-CoV-2 and common cold coronavirus spike.

V lost 9 bases to trimming and J lost 0 bases, with 18 bases between them. Germline assignment: CDR1 MDHEN and CDR2 SYDVKM. This CDR3 comprises 16 residues. Sorted naive or memory CD4+ cells met CEF peptides for roughly nine days. TCRdb's copy holds only in-frame clones and misses some; the assay was immunoSEQ multiplex PCR. Of about 36,000 clones in the sample, under 85% were seen once. The chain uses TRBV28 and TRBJ2-1; D uncertain. What was sequenced was memory CD4+ T cells from PBMCs, cultured in vitro. The source is an adult with COVID-19. The CDR3 DNA reads TGTGCCAGGACGGTACTTGAGCAATACTCCTACAATGAGCAGTTCTTC. This encodes CARTVLEQYSYNEQFF.